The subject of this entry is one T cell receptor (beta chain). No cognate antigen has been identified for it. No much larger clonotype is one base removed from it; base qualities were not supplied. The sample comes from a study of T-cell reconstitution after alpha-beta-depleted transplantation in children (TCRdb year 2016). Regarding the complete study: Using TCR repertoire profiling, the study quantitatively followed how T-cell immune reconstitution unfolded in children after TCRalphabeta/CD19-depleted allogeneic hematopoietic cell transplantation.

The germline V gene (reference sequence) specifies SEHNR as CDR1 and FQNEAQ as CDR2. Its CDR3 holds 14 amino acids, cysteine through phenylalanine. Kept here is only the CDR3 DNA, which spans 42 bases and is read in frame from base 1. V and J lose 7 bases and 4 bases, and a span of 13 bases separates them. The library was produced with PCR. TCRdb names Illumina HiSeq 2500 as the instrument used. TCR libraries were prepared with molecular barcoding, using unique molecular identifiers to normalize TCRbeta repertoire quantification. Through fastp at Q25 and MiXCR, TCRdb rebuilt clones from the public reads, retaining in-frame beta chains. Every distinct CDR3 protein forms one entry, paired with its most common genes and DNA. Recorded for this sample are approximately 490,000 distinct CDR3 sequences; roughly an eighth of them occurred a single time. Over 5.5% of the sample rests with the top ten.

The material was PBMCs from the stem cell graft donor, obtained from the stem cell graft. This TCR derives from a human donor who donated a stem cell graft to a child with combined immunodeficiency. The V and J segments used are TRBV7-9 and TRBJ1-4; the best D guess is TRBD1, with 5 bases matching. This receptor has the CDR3 CASNSVGLNEKLFF. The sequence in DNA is TGTGCCAGCAACTCGGTGGGGCTTAATGAAAAACTGTTTTTT.